In its sample, the clone carrying this TCR beta chain was seen a few times. Synthesis of TCR cDNA relied on 5'RACE template switching, which attached a universal primer site and UMIs. MiXCR, applied by TCRdb to the 5' RACE reads, yields one record per CDR3 protein. The profile shows about 96,000 distinct CDR3 sequences, 8% to 10% of them singletons. This specimen belongs to a study of T cells after yellow fever vaccination. Per germline, CDR1 LGHDT and CDR2 YNNKEL (reference sequence). V lost 6 bases to trimming and J lost 8 bases, with 20 bases between them. The CDR3 runs 16 residues. The gene calls are TRBV3-1 and TRBJ1-6; D is uncertain. The origin of this receptor is a man aged 18 to 29 who received the YFV17D yellow fever vaccine. The sequences come from CD8+ T cells not binding an NS4B(214-222) dextramer, sorted from PBMCs, collected roughly 15 days after the first yellow fever vaccination. CDR3 loop: CASSAKEETLYSPLHF. Here the CDR3 DNA reads TGTGCCAGCAGTGCGAAGGAAGAAACCCTTTATTCACCCCTCCACTTT.